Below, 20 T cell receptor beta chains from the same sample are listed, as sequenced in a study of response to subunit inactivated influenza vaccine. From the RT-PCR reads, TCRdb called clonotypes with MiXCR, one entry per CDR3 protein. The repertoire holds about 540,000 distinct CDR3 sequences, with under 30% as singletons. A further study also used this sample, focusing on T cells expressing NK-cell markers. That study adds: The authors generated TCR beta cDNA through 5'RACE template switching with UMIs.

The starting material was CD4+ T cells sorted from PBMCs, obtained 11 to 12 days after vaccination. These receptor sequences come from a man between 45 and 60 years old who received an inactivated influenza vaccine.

CDR3 coding DNA: TGTGCCAGCAGCTTTGATAGTCTAGAGGGGACCCAGTACTTC. The encoded protein is CASSFDSLEGTQYF. The genes are TRBV7-2 and TRBJ2-5; possibly TRBD2 for D (5 bases). Trimming pared 3 bases from V and 7 bases from J, leaving 15 bases between. Germline V gives CDR1 SGHTA, CDR2 FQGNSA. The CDR3 has 14 amino acids.

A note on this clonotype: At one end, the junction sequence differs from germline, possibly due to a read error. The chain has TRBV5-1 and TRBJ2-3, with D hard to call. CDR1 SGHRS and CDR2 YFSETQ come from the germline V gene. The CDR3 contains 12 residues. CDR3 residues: CASSTQKDTQSF. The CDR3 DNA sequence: TGCGCCAGCAGCACTCAAAAAGATACGCAGTCTTTT.

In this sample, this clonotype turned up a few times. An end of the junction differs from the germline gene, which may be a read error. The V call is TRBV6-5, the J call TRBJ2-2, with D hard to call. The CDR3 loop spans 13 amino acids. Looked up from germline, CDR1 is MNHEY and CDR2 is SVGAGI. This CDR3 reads CASSYSGPGELFF. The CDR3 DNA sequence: TGTGCCAGCAGCTACTCGGGCCCCGGGGAGCTGTTTTTT.

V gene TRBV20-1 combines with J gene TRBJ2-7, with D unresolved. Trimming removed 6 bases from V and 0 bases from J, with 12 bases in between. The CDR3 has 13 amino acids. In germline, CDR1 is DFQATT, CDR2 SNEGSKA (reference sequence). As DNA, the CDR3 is TGCAGTGCCCCAGACGCAATCTCCTACGAGCAGTACTTC. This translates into CSAPDAISYEQYF.

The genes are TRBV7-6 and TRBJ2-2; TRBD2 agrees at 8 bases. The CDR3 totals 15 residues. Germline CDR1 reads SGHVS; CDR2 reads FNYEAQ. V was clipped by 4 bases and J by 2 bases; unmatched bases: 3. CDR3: CASSWTSSNTGELFF. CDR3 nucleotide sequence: TGTGCCAGCAGCTGGACTAGCTCCAACACCGGGGAGCTGTTTTTT.

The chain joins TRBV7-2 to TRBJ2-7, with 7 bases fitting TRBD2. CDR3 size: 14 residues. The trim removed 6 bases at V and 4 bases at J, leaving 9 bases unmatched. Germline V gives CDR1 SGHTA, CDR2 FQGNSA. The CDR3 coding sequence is TGTGCCAGCAGTCAACCTAGCGGTTGGTACGAGCAGTACTTC. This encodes CASSQPSGWYEQYF.

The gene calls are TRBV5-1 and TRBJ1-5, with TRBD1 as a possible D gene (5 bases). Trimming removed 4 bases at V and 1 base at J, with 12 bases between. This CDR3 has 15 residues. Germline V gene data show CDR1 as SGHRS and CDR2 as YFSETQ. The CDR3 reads CASSPGHISNQPQHF. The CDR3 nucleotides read TGCGCCAGCAGCCCCGGACACATCAGCAATCAGCCCCAGCATTTT.

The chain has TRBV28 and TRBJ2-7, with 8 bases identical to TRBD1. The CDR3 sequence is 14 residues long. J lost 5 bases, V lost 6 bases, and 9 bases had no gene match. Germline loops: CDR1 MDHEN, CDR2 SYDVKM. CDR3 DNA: TGTGCCAGCAGGACCGACAGGGGTAACAACGAGCAGTACTTC. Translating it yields CASRTDRGNNEQYF.

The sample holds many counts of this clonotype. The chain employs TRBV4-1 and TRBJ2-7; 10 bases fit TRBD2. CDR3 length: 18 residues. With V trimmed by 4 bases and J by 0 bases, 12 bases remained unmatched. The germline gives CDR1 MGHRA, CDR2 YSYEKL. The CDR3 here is CASSPRLISGRYSYEQYF. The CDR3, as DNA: TGCGCCAGCAGCCCAAGGCTAATTAGCGGGAGGTACTCCTACGAGCAGTACTTC.

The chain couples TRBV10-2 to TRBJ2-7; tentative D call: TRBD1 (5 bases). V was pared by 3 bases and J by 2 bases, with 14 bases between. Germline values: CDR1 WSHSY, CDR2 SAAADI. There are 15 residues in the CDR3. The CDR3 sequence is CASSDTGHTAYEQYF. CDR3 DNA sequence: TGCGCCAGCAGTGATACAGGACACACAGCCTACGAGCAGTACTTC.

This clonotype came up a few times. CDR3: CASSLNGLAGGKDTQYF. CDR3 bases: TGCGCCAGCAGCTTGAACGGACTAGCGGGAGGGAAAGATACGCAGTATTTT. This chain uses TRBV5-1 with TRBJ2-3, with 15 positions matching TRBD2. After removal of 1 base from V and 5 bases from J, the junction contained 5 bases not matched to a gene. The CDR3 loop spans 17 amino acids. In germline, CDR1 is SGHRS, CDR2 YFSETQ. Full variable domain (outside the CDR3, taken from reference TRBV5-1 and TRBJ2-3): KAGVTQTPRYLIKTRGQQVTLSCSPISGHRSVSWYQQTPGQGLQFLFEYFSETQRNKGNFPGRFSGRQFSNSRSEMNVSTLELGDSALYLCASSLNGLAGGKDTQYFGPGTRLTVL.

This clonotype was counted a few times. The CDR3 DNA reads as TGCGCCAGCAGTGAACAGGGGAGTTCGGGCGGCTACACCTTC. Translation gives CASSEQGSSGGYTF. The chain couples TRBV10-2 to TRBJ1-2; 7 bases agree with TRBD1. This CDR3 comprises 14 residues. Germline CDR1 is WSHSY and CDR2 is SAAADI. The V gene end was trimmed by 3 bases and the J gene end by 8 bases; junction bases not matched to a gene: 9.

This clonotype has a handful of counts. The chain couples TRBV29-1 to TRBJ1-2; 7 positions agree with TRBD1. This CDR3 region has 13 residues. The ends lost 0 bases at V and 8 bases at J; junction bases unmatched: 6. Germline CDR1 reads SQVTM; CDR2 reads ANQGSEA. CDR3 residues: CSVEEGRGGGYTF. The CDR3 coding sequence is TGCAGCGTTGAAGAGGGCAGGGGGGGAGGCTACACCTTC.

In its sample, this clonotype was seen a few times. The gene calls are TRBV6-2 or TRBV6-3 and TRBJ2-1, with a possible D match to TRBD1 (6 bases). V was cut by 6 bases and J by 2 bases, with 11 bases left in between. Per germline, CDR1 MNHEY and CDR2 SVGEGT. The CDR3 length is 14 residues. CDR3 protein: CASRGTPAYNEQFF. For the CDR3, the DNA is TGTGCCAGCAGAGGGACACCAGCCTACAATGAGCAGTTCTTC.

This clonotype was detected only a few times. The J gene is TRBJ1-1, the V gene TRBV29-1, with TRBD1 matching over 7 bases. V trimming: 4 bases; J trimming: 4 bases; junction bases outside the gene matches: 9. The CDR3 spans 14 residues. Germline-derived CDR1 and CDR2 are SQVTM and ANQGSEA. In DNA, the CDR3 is TGCAGCGTTGTAGCTATCAGGGGGGGCACTGAAGCTTTCTTT. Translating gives CSVVAIRGGTEAFF.

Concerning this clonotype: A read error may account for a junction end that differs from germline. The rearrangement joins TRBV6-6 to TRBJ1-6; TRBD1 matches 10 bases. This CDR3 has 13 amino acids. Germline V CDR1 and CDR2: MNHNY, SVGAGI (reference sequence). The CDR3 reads CASRGQGNSPPHF. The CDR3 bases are TGTGCCAGCAGGGGACAGGGGAATTCACCCCCCCACTTT.

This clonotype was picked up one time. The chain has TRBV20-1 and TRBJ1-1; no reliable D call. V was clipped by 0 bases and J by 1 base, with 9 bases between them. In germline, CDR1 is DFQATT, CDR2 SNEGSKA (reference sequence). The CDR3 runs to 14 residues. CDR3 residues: CSARDLGRNTEAFF. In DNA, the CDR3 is TGCAGTGCTAGAGATCTCGGCAGGAACACTGAAGCTTTCTTT.

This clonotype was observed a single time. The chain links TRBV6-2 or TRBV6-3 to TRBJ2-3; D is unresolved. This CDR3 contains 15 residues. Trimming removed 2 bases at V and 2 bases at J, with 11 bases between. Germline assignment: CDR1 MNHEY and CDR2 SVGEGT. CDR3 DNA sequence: TGTGCCAGCAGTTACCGTTATAGGTCCACAGATACGCAGTATTTT. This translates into CASSYRYRSTDTQYF.

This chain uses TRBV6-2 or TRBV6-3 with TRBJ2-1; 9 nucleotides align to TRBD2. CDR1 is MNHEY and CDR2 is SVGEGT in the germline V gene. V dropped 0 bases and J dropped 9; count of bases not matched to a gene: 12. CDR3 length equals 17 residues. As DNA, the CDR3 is TGTGCCAGCAGTTACTCCCATTCGCGGGGGGGCCTACCTGAGCAGTTCTTC. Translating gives CASSYSHSRGGLPEQFF.

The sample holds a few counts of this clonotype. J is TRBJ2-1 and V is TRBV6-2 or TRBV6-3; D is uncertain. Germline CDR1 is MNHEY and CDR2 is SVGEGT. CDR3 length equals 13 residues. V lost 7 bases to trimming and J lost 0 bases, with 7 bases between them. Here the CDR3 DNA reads TGTGCCAGCACTAGTCTCTCCTACAATGAGCAGTTCTTC. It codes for CASTSLSYNEQFF.